This TCR beta chain was identified in a study of a mutant IDH1 vaccine in newly diagnosed glioma (dated by TCRdb to 2020 to 2023). With respect to the entire study: In the chemotherapy-containing groups, vaccination started alongside temozolomide cycles, whereas in patients who had radiotherapy alone it started 4-6 weeks after radiotherapy. Of the approximately 34 patients who were treated, around 60% were male and 37.5% were female, and the mean age was roughly 40 years. Prior to enrollment, standard therapy consisting of radiotherapy alone, temozolomide alone, or radiochemotherapy with temozolomide had been administered to patients, with the combination being received by most patients. The week-35 safety follow-up was designated visit V12, and the week-47 end of study was designated visit V13. Peripheral blood was collected at six visits: V03 (baseline), V05, V07, V10, V12 and V13. Longitudinal TCRB deep sequencing was done for 25 treated patients, wherever samples were available for exploratory analyses.

Libraries were made using the immunoSEQ multiplex PCR assay. The hsTCRB Kit was used according to the manufacturer's protocol to amplify rearranged TCR beta chain sequences. Sequencing of TCRB libraries was carried out on an Illumina MiSeq. As for the authors' bioinformatics: The proprietary platform of the kit vendor was used for demultiplexing, trimming and gene mapping. TCRdb retrieved this table from immuneACCESS and kept in-frame rearrangements only. Not all clones are present; in checked studies, unresolved V genes account for under half, and no reason is known for the remainder. V, J and clone size were drawn from that table, and D and trimming were deduced from the DNA. The sample contains roughly 21,000 clones, almost 85% of them found a single time. The ten most abundant clones make up about 2.8% of the sample. Its CDR3 holds 19 amino acids, cysteine through phenylalanine. Only the CDR3 region is kept as DNA, spanning 57 bases read in frame from base 1. The CDR1 and CDR2 encoded by the germline V gene are LGHNA and YNFKEQ. V has 2 bases trimmed and J has 7 bases trimmed; junction bases matching no gene number 12.

Results and caveats for the whole study, not just this receptor: It was noted by the authors that analyses of patient blood samples could not be reproduced owing to sample limitations. Availability determined which PBMC samples were chosen for TCRB deep sequencing. No apparent relationship was observed between pseudoprogression and alterations in the top peripheral T cell clonotypes detected by TCRB sequencing. Immune responses induced by the vaccine were seen in roughly 92% of patients across multiple MHC alleles.

Sample time point, as interpreted from the label and publication: week 47, end of study. Each vaccine dose was 300 ug of a 20-mer mutant IDH1 peptide in Montanide, given subcutaneously with topical imiquimod. Eight vaccinations were administered to patients in weeks 1, 3, 5, 7, 11, 15, 19 and 23, corresponding to visits V03 through V10. All donors had newly diagnosed IDH1-mutant astrocytomas of WHO grade 3 or 4 that showed loss of nuclear ATRX. The samples were drawn from NOA16, a multicentre, single-arm, open-label phase I trial in Germany that tested a mutant IDH1 peptide vaccine in humans for the first time. The DNeasy Blood and Tissue Kit was used to extract genomic DNA from EDTA blood for TCRB sequencing. Concerning this clone itself: It lacks a known antigen. Base qualities were left out, and no much larger clone turns up one base away.

The receptor's source is a man in his forties or fifties with glioma. Sequencing used PBMCs, obtained from a glioma patient whose treatment included an IDH1 peptide vaccine. The rearrangement combines TRBV4-2 with TRBJ2-2; 14 junctional bases match TRBD2. The bases read TGTGCCAGCAGCCAATCGGGACTAGCGGGAGACGTCGGGGGCGGGGAGCTGTTTTTT. The resulting protein is CASSQSGLAGDVGGGELFF.